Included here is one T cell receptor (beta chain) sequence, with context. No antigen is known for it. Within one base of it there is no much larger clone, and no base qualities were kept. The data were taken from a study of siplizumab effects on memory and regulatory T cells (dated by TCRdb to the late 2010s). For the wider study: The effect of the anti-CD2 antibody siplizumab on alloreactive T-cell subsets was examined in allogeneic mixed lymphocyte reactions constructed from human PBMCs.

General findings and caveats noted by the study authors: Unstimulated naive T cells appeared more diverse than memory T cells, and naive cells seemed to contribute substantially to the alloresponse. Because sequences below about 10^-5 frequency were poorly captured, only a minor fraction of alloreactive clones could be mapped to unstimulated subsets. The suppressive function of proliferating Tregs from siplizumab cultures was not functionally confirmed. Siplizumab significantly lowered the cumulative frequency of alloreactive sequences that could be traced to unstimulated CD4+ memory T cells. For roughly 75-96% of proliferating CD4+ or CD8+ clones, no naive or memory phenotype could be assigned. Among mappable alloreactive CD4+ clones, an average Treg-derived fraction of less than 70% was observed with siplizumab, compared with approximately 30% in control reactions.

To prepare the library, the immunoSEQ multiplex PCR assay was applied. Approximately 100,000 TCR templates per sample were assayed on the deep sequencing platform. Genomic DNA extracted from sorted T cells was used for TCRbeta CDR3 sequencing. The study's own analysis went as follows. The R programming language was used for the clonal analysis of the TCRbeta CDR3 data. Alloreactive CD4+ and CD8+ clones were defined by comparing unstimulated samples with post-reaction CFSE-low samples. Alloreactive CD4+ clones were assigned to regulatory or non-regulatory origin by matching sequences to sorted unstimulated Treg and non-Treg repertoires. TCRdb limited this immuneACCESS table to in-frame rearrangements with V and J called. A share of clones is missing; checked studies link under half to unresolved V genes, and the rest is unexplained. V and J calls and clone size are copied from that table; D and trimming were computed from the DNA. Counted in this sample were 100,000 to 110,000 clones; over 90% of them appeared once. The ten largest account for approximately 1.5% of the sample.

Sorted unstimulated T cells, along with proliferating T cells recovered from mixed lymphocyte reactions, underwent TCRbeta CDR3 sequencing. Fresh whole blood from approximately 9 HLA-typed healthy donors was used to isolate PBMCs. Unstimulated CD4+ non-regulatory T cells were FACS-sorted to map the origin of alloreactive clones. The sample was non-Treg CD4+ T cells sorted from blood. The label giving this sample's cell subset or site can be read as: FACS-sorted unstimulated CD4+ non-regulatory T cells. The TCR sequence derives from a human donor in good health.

The CDR3 protein sequence reads: CASSYGSLGGNEQFF. The DNA sequence reads TGTGCCAGCAGTTACGGCTCGTTGGGGGGTAATGAGCAGTTCTTC. The rearranged segments are TRBV6-6 and TRBJ2-1; TRBD2 might be the D gene, on 6 matching bases. The CDR3 measures 15 amino acids from cysteine to phenylalanine. Only the CDR3 region is kept as DNA, spanning 45 bases read in frame from base 1. The germline V gene (reference sequence) yields MNHNY for CDR1 and SVGAGI for CDR2. V is shortened by 2 bases, J by 7 bases, and the region joining them spans 15 bases.